Below are 15 T cell receptor beta chains sequenced from a single sample in a study of T cells in localized non-small cell lung cancer. This table comes from immunoSEQ multiplex PCR, and its TCRdb copy is limited to in-frame clones, with some not included. The sample consists of tens of thousands of clones, approximately 90% of them appearing once. The specimen was peripheral blood mononuclear cells, collected before any cancer treatment. The receptors derive from a female donor over 55 with stage II lung adenocarcinoma.

The chain is built from TRBV28 and TRBJ2-7; 8 nucleotides align to TRBD1. The CDR3 runs 14 residues. Germline V CDR1 and CDR2: MDHEN, SYDVKM. The trim removed 8 bases at V and 3 bases at J, leaving 9 bases unmatched. The CDR3, as DNA: TGTGCCAGCCGCCGGGACAGGTGGGGCTACGAGCAGTACTTC. Encoded protein: CASRRDRWGYEQYF.

This chain uses TRBV27 with TRBJ1-2, with D perhaps matching TRBD1 (6 bases). Trimming took 3 bases from V and 3 from J, leaving 11 bases between them. Germline loops: CDR1 MNHEY, CDR2 SMNVEV (reference sequence). The CDR3 contains 14 residues. CDR3 sequence reads: CASSFRGSDYGYTF. CDR3 sequence (DNA): TGTGCCAGCAGTTTCAGGGGTTCAGACTATGGCTACACCTTC.

The chain is built from TRBV19 and TRBJ2-1, with 11 bases identical to TRBD2. Germline V lookup: CDR1 LNHDA, CDR2 SQIVND (reference sequence). V shed 6 bases, J shed 3 bases, and the junction held 13 bases outside the gene matches. The CDR3 totals 18 residues. The CDR3, as DNA: TGTGCCAGTAGCGGGACAGGTTTGACTAGCGGGAACTACAATGAGCAGTTCTTC. Translating it yields CASSGTGLTSGNYNEQFF.

The V call is TRBV6-5, the J call TRBJ2-7; 7 positions agree with TRBD1. This CDR3 is built from 14 residues. J lost 5 bases, V lost 6 bases, and 10 bases had no gene match. The V gene's germline CDR1 is MNHEY and CDR2 SVGAGI. The CDR3 sequence: CASRDDGQVDEQYF. CDR3 bases: TGTGCCAGCAGGGACGATGGACAGGTAGACGAGCAGTACTTC.

The J gene is TRBJ2-5, the V gene TRBV19; 8 nucleotides agree with TRBD2. Germline V CDR1 and CDR2: LNHDA, SQIVND (reference sequence). The V gene end was trimmed by 2 bases and the J gene end by 4 bases; junction bases not matched to a gene: 3. The CDR3 sequence is 14 residues long. The CDR3 protein is CASSISLAGETQYF. The CDR3, as DNA: TGTGCCAGTAGTATATCTCTAGCGGGAGAGACCCAGTACTTC.

This clone showed up just once. This sequence joins TRBV2 and TRBJ2-1, with TRBD2 as a possible D gene (6 bases). Trimming left V 8 bases short and J 1 base short, with 18 bases between. The germline CDR1 and CDR2 sequences are SNHLY and FYNNEI. The CDR3 contains 16 residues. The CDR3 sequence: CASLMSGEGSYNEQFF. In DNA form, the CDR3 reads TGTGCCAGCCTTATGTCGGGGGAAGGGTCCTACAATGAGCAGTTCTTC.

The rearrangement uses TRBV5-1 and TRBJ1-1; possibly TRBD1 for D (5 bases). CDR1 and CDR2 from the germline V gene are SGHRS and YFSETQ. The V and J ends lost 6 bases and 4 bases respectively, with 13 bases between them. The CDR3 length is 13 residues. DNA of the CDR3: TGCGCCAGCAACGTGGGGGGAGGCACTGAAGCTTTCTTT. Translating it yields CASNVGGGTEAFF.

The V gene is TRBV11-3, the J gene TRBJ2-2; 10 bases match TRBD1. Germline V gene data show CDR1 as SGHNT and CDR2 as YENEEA. CDR3 length: 15 amino acids. Trimming removed 4 bases from V and 7 bases from J; junction bases left unmatched: 6. Written as DNA, the CDR3 is TGTGCCAGCAGCTATGGACAGGGGGTGGACGGGGAGCTGTTTTTT. Protein sequence: CASSYGQGVDGELFF.

The chain's CDR3 is CASQTGTGFSYNEQFF. The CDR3 bases are TGTGCCAGCCAAACCGGGACAGGTTTCTCCTACAATGAGCAGTTCTTC. J is TRBJ2-1 and V is TRBV2; 8 bases align to TRBD1. J lost 0 bases, V lost 8 bases, and 9 bases had no gene match. Germline CDR1 reads SNHLY; CDR2 reads FYNNEI. This CDR3 is built from 16 residues. Complete variable domain (other parts from reference TRBV2 and TRBJ2-1): EPEVTQTPSHQVTQMGQEVILRCVPISNHLYFYWYRQILGQKVEFLVSFYNNEISEKSEIFDDQFSVERPDGSNFTLKIRSTKLEDSAMYFCASQTGTGFSYNEQFFGPGTRLTVL.

The chain combines TRBV18 with TRBJ1-1; D not resolved. In germline, CDR1 is KGHSH, CDR2 LQKENI. V shed 3 bases and J shed 3 bases, with 14 bases lying between them. The CDR3 runs to 15 residues. The CDR3 loop is CASSPTVGGDTEAFF. Written as DNA, the CDR3 is TGTGCCAGCTCACCCACGGTGGGAGGCGACACTGAAGCTTTCTTT.

The chain employs TRBV2 and TRBJ1-2; 9 bases align to TRBD1. J was trimmed by 7 bases and V by 7 bases; bases with no gene match: 13. CDR3 length: 15 residues. Germline loops: CDR1 SNHLY, CDR2 FYNNEI. CDR3 region: CASILGGQGISGYTF. CDR3 DNA sequence: TGTGCCAGCATCTTAGGCGGACAGGGGATCAGTGGCTACACCTTC.

The rearrangement links TRBV7-2 to TRBJ2-4, with D perhaps TRBD2 (6 bases). Between the trimmed V and J ends, which lost 6 bases and 13 bases, there was a span of 19 bases. The CDR3 has 13 residues. Germline CDR1 SGHTA, CDR2 FQGNSA. The CDR3 spells CASRSRVGGEQYF. The CDR3 DNA reads as TGTGCCAGCAGGAGTCGTGTGGGCGGGGAACAGTACTTC.

This chain links TRBV14 with TRBJ2-1; no clear D. The germline V gene encodes CDR1 SGHDN and CDR2 FVKESK. Trimming pared 1 base from V and 5 bases from J, leaving 6 bases between. The CDR3 is 13 amino acids. The CDR3 protein is CASSQAANNEQFF. CDR3 nucleotide sequence: TGTGCCAGCAGCCAAGCAGCGAACAATGAGCAGTTCTTC.

The V call is TRBV28, the J call TRBJ1-1; no reliable D call. This CDR3 spans 12 amino acids. Trimming removed 5 bases from V and 5 bases from J, with 9 bases in between. Germline assignment: CDR1 MDHEN and CDR2 SYDVKM. The CDR3 region is CASSPPRTEAFF. The DNA for the CDR3 is TGTGCCAGCAGTCCCCCTAGGACTGAAGCTTTCTTT. Full variable domain (missing parts from reference TRBV28 and TRBJ1-1): DVKVTQSSRYLVKRTGEKVFLECVQDMDHENMFWYRQDPGLGLRLIYFSYDVKMKEKGDIPEGYSVSREKKERFSLILESASTNQTSMYLCASSPPRTEAFFGQGTRLTVV.

V is TRBV6-1 and J is TRBJ2-7; 7 bases are a match to TRBD1. Trimming cost V 2 bases and J 1 base; bases outside gene matches: 14. The CDR3 totals 18 residues. CDR1 and CDR2 from the germline V gene are MNHNS and SASEGT. The CDR3 region has the DNA TGTGCCAGCAGTGAATATGGACAGGCCTCGGCAGCTTCCTACGAGCAGTACTTC. Protein sequence: CASSEYGQASAASYEQYF.